Each of the 28 T cell receptor beta chains below was sequenced from the same sample in a study of cytomegalovirus exposure and HLA in healthy donors. PCR primers comprised 60 Vbeta and 13 Jbeta primers. The method was immunoSEQ multiplex PCR; TCRdb's version includes in-frame clones alone and lacks a portion of them. The sample yields 150,000 to 200,000 clones, approximately 85% seen once. The specimen was PBMCs. These receptors originate from a man younger than 30 in good health and CMV-seropositive.

The chain uses TRBV6-1 and TRBJ2-1, with 11 positions matching TRBD2. The J segment lost 5 bases and the V segment lost 5 bases, leaving 5 bases of the junction unmatched. There are 15 residues in the CDR3. The germline V gene has CDR1 MNHNS and CDR2 SASEGT. CDR3 in DNA: TGTGCCAGCAGTCCCGTAGCGGGGGGGGACAATGAGCAGTTCTTC. Residues: CASSPVAGGDNEQFF.

V usage is TRBV27 and J usage is TRBJ1-4, with unresolved D. With 5 bases removed from V and 4 bases from J, the gap between germline ends came to 11 bases. The germline gives CDR1 MNHEY, CDR2 SMNVEV (reference sequence). The CDR3 is 14 residues long. DNA for the CDR3: TGTGCCAGCAGTCACTATCCCTATAATGAAAAACTGTTTTTT. It is translated as CASSHYPYNEKLFF.

This chain connects TRBV5-1 to TRBJ2-5, with D perhaps matching TRBD1 (6 bases). The CDR3 consists of 15 residues. V was pared by 4 bases and J by 5 bases, with 18 bases between. Germline loops: CDR1 SGHRS, CDR2 YFSETQ. The CDR3 loop is CASSLTGSPGETQYF. CDR3 DNA: TGCGCCAGCAGCCTAACAGGGTCCCCGGGGGAGACCCAGTACTTC.

In this sample, this clone turned up a few times. J is TRBJ1-6 and V is TRBV10-2; D might be TRBD1 (5 bases). This CDR3 contains 14 residues. V lost 4 bases, J lost 4 bases, and 8 bases lay in between. Germline CDR1 is WSHSY and CDR2 is SAAADI. CDR3 residues: CASSVSGYNSPLHF. In DNA, the CDR3 is TGCGCCAGCAGTGTCTCAGGGTATAATTCACCCCTCCACTTT.

V is TRBV5-1 and J is TRBJ1-1; 9 bases agree with TRBD1. The junction had 6 bases not matched to a gene; V was cut back by 4 bases and J by 11 bases. This CDR3 comprises 12 residues. In germline, CDR1 is SGHRS, CDR2 YFSETQ. Here the CDR3 reads CASSVGQGGAFF. In nucleotides, the CDR3 is TGCGCCAGCAGCGTGGGACAGGGCGGCGCTTTCTTT.

The rearrangement links TRBV27 to TRBJ1-4; tentatively, D is TRBD1 (6 bases). The germline V gene has CDR1 MNHEY and CDR2 SMNVEV (reference sequence). The length of the CDR3 is 14 residues. V lost 1 base to trimming and J lost 8 bases, with 11 bases between them. This CDR3 reads CASSLFGGDEKLFF. In DNA, the CDR3 is TGTGCCAGCAGTTTATTTGGGGGCGACGAAAAACTGTTTTTT. Together with reference TRBV27 and TRBJ1-4, the CDR3 gives the full variable domain: EAQVTQNPRYLITVTGKKLTVTCSQNMNHEYMSWYRQDPGLGLRQIYYSMNVEVTDKGDVPEGYKVSRKEKRNFPLILESPSPNQTSLYFCASSLFGGDEKLFFGSGTQLSVL.

This clone was seen at least ten times. The chain couples TRBV5-1 to TRBJ2-7, with a tentative D call TRBD1 (6 bases). Per germline, CDR1 SGHRS and CDR2 YFSETQ. The CDR3 runs 13 residues. V lost 1 base, J lost 4 bases, and 9 bases lay in between. The CDR3 here is CASSLQGLYEQYF. DNA of the CDR3: TGCGCCAGCAGCTTGCAGGGGCTGTACGAGCAGTACTTC.

CDR3 nucleotides: TGTGCCAGCAGTTTATTGGCGGGGGGGCTTGAAGATACGCAGTATTTT. Residues: CASSLLAGGLEDTQYF. J is TRBJ2-3 and V is TRBV27; TRBD2 agrees at 9 bases. Germline trimming cut 1 base from V and 5 bases from J; bases unmatched to any gene: 7. This CDR3 comprises 16 residues. Germline V gene lookup returns CDR1 MNHEY and CDR2 SMNVEV (reference sequence).

The chain has TRBV9 and TRBJ1-2; D not certain. The CDR3 loop spans 11 amino acids. Per germline, CDR1 SGDLS and CDR2 YYNGEE. Trimming left V 4 bases short and J 6 bases short, with 7 bases between. The CDR3 DNA sequence: TGTGCCAGCAGCCGGGTGAATGGCTACACCTTC. Its protein product is CASSRVNGYTF.

V is TRBV29-1 and J is TRBJ2-7, with D maybe TRBD1 (6 bases). Germline CDR1 and CDR2: SQVTM and ANQGSEA. CDR3 length equals 12 residues. The ends were cut back, 6 bases at V and 5 bases at J, with 14 bases in the middle. Here the CDR3 DNA reads TGCAGCGTGAACCCCCAGGGGAACGAGCAGTACTTC. Protein product: CSVNPQGNEQYF.

The J gene is TRBJ2-2, the V gene TRBV10-3, with a weak D call TRBD1 (5 bases). The germline gives CDR1 ENHRY, CDR2 SYGVKD. V was trimmed by 7 bases and J by 5 bases, leaving 8 bases between them. The CDR3 length is 12 residues. The CDR3 reads CAITPGTGELFF. The CDR3 DNA is TGTGCCATCACCCCAGGGACCGGGGAGCTGTTTTTT.

V is TRBV7-7 and J is TRBJ1-1; D unclear. With 5 bases removed from V and 1 base from J, the gap between germline ends came to 8 bases. From germline, CDR1 is SSHAT and CDR2 FNYEAQ (reference sequence). The CDR3 has 13 amino acids. The CDR3 loop is CASSVSGNTEAFF. The CDR3 bases are TGTGCCAGCAGCGTTTCGGGGAACACTGAAGCTTTCTTT. Combining the CDR3 with reference TRBV7-7 and TRBJ1-1 gives the whole variable domain GAGVSQSPRYKVTKRGQDVTLRCDPISSHATLYWYQQALGQGPEFLTYFNYEAQPDKSGLPSDRFSAERPEGSISTLTIQRTEQRDSAMYRCASSVSGNTEAFFGQGTRLTVV.

The rearrangement uses TRBV28 and TRBJ2-3; D gene ambiguous. The CDR3 is 14 residues long. Trimming removed 2 bases from V and 2 bases from J, with 8 bases in between. CDR1 MDHEN and CDR2 SYDVKM come from the germline V gene. The CDR3: CASSLGPPTDTQYF. The CDR3 DNA sequence: TGTGCCAGCAGTTTAGGGCCCCCCACAGATACGCAGTATTTT.

This sequence joins TRBV5-4 and TRBJ2-3; 10 bases line up with TRBD2. V shed 3 bases, J shed 5 bases, and the junction held 12 bases outside the gene matches. CDR1 and CDR2 from the germline V gene are SGHNT and YYREEE (reference sequence). The CDR3 consists of 17 residues. The CDR3 coding sequence is TGTGCCAGCAGCTCTGAGGGCCTAGCGGGGGCCGGAGATACGCAGTATTTT. This codes for CASSSEGLAGAGDTQYF. Filled out from reference TRBV5-4 and TRBJ2-3, the complete variable domain reads ETGVTQSPTHLIKTRGQQVTLRCSSQSGHNTVSWYQQALGQGPQFIFQYYREEENGRGNFPPRFSGLQFPNYSSELNVNALELDDSALYLCASSSEGLAGAGDTQYFGPGTRLTVL.

With respect to this clone: The junction does not match germline at one end; this may be a read error. The V and J genes are TRBV6-5 and TRBJ1-5; 9 positions match TRBD1. CDR1 is MNHEY and CDR2 is SVGAGI in the germline V gene. This CDR3 comprises 12 residues. Written as DNA, the CDR3 is TGTGCCAGCAGTTCCCGGACAGGGGAGAGGAATTTT. Protein product: CASSSRTGERNF.

The rearrangement links TRBV5-1 to TRBJ1-1, with 7 bases aligning to TRBD1. The CDR3 is 15 amino acids. Germline CDR1 reads SGHRS; CDR2 reads YFSETQ. Unmatched junction bases numbered 9, after V lost 6 bases and J lost 1 base. CDR3 nucleotide sequence: TGCGCCAGCAATCGCCCACAGGGGAAGAACACTGAAGCTTTCTTT. Residues: CASNRPQGKNTEAFF.

V gene TRBV7-9 combines with J gene TRBJ2-7, with TRBD2 matching over 7 bases. The junction had 5 bases not matched to a gene; V was cut back by 3 bases and J by 6 bases. The length of the CDR3 is 13 residues. The V gene's germline CDR1 is SEHNR and CDR2 FQNEAQ (reference sequence). CDR3 DNA: TGTGCCAGCAGCTTGCGGGGGTTAGGCGAGCAGTACTTC. It encodes CASSLRGLGEQYF.

This chain connects TRBV6-1 to TRBJ1-2; D is possibly TRBD1 (5 bases). CDR3 length: 15 residues. The V and J ends lost 5 bases and 3 bases respectively, with 16 bases between them. In germline, CDR1 is MNHNS, CDR2 SASEGT. The CDR3 sequence: CASSQPGDFDYGYTF. In DNA, the CDR3 is TGTGCCAGCAGTCAGCCTGGGGACTTCGACTATGGCTACACCTTC.

The rearrangement links TRBV10-2 to TRBJ2-7, with D uncertain. V was cut by 4 bases and J by 1 base, with 11 bases left in between. This CDR3 comprises 14 residues. Germline V gives CDR1 WSHSY, CDR2 SAAADI. The CDR3 nucleotides read TGCGCCAGCAGTGTCACGGTACAGTCCTACGAGCAGTACTTC. Protein product: CASSVTVQSYEQYF.

In DNA, the CDR3 is TGTGCCAGCAGTGGTATGGGGGCCCTCAACACTGAAGCTTTCTTT. This encodes CASSGMGALNTEAFF. This chain joins TRBV2 and TRBJ1-1, with D perhaps TRBD1 (6 bases). V dropped 4 bases and J dropped 2 bases, with 14 bases sitting between them. CDR1 is SNHLY, CDR2 FYNNEI, per germline. The CDR3 runs to 15 residues. Full variable domain (remainder filled in from reference TRBV2 and TRBJ1-1): EPEVTQTPSHQVTQMGQEVILRCVPISNHLYFYWYRQILGQKVEFLVSFYNNEISEKSEIFDDQFSVERPDGSNFTLKIRSTKLEDSAMYFCASSGMGALNTEAFFGQGTRLTVV.

The J gene is TRBJ2-1, the V gene TRBV29-1; 9 bases are shared with TRBD1. V was clipped by 3 bases and J by 0 bases; unmatched bases: 9. Germline assignment: CDR1 SQVTM and CDR2 ANQGSEA. The CDR3 is 17 amino acids. CDR3 coding DNA: TGCAGCGTTGAGGGACAGGGTGTTCGGGGCTCCTACAATGAGCAGTTCTTC. Protein: CSVEGQGVRGSYNEQFF.

The CDR3 DNA sequence: TGTGCCAGTTTAAACCGCGGCAGGGCGTACGAGCAGTACTTC. Protein sequence: CASLNRGRAYEQYF. This chain connects TRBV21-1 to TRBJ2-7; the table's D gene call, TRBD1, was not cross checked with the DNA. TRBV21-1 is assigned pseudogene status. The CDR3 is made up of 14 amino acids.

The chain employs TRBV5-4 and TRBJ1-1; 7 bases are shared with TRBD1. The CDR3 sequence is 15 residues long. The germline V gene has CDR1 SGHNT and CDR2 YYREEE (reference sequence). V was pared by 4 bases and J by 4 bases, with 10 bases of the junction left unmatched. The CDR3 sequence is CASSKTGTESTEAFF. DNA of the CDR3: TGTGCCAGCAGCAAAACCGGGACAGAAAGCACTGAAGCTTTCTTT.

This clone has a single count. The chain recombines TRBV30 with TRBJ2-1; 9 nucleotides line up with TRBD2. V shed 1 base and J 9 bases; nucleotides not matched to a gene: 4. The CDR3 loop spans 13 amino acids. Germline CDR1 is GTSNPN and CDR2 is SVGIG (reference sequence). For the CDR3, the DNA is TGTGCCTGGAGTGGGTATAGCGGGAGTGAGCAGTTCTTC. Protein product: CAWSGYSGSEQFF.

This clone was seen a single time. This rearrangement joins TRBV13 to TRBJ1-2; 8 bases fit TRBD1. V dropped 7 bases and J dropped 4; count of bases not matched to a gene: 8. Germline V CDR1 and CDR2: PRHDT, FYEKMQ (reference sequence). The CDR3 totals 14 residues. The CDR3 coding sequence is TGTGCCAGCAACCCGGCGACAGGGGTCTATGGCTACACCTTC. The encoded protein is CASNPATGVYGYTF.

This chain joins TRBV27 and TRBJ1-6; D is possibly TRBD1 (5 bases). Germline CDR1 reads MNHEY; CDR2 reads SMNVEV (reference sequence). CDR3 length: 15 amino acids. Trimming pared 5 bases from V and 7 bases from J, leaving 15 bases between. The CDR3 bases are TGTGCCAGCAGTCTTGCTGGACAAGTCAATTCACCCCTCCACTTT. As protein: CASSLAGQVNSPLHF.

The chain links TRBV19 to TRBJ1-5; weak D call: TRBD1 (6 bases). Germline assignment: CDR1 LNHDA and CDR2 SQIVND (reference sequence). This CDR3 spans 17 amino acids. The V end was cut by 8 bases, the J end by 0 bases, with 20 bases between. The CDR3 loop reads CASSPRGTVISNQPQHF. The CDR3, as DNA: TGTGCCAGTTCTCCAAGGGGGACCGTAATTAGCAATCAGCCCCAGCATTTT.

This sequence joins TRBV5-1 and TRBJ2-2, with 7 bases fitting TRBD2. V gave up 4 bases and J gave up 7 bases; unmatched junction bases: 7. There are 14 residues in the CDR3. Looked up from germline, CDR1 is SGHRS and CDR2 is YFSETQ. The CDR3 bases are TGCGCCAGCAGCGCCCCGCGCGGGGGCGGGGAGCTGTTTTTT. This translates into CASSAPRGGGELFF.